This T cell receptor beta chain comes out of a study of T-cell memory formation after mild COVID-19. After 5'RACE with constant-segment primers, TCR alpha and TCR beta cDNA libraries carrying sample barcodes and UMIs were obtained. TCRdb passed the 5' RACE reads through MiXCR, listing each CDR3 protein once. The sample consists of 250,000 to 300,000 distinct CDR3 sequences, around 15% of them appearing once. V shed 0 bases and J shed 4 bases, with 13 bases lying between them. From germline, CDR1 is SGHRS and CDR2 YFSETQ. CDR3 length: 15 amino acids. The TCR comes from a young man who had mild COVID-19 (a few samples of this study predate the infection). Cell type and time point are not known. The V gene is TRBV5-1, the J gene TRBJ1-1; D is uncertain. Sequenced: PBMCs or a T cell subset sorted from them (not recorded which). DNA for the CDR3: TGCGCCAGCAGCTTGGCACAGACAATCGGCACTGAAGCTTTCTTT. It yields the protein CASSLAQTIGTEAFF.